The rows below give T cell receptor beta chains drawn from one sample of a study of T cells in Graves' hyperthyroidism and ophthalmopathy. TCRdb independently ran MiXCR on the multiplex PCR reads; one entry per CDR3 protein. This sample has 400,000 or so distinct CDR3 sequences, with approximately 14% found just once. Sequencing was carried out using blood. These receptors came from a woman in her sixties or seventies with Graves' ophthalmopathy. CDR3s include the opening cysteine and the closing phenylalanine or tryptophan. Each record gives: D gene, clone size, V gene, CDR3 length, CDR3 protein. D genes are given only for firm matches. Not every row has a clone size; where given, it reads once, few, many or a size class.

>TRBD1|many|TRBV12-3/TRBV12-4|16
CASRPAGTGGWDEQFF
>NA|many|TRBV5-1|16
CASSRLASGNTGELFF
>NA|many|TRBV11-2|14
CASSLESGYSPLHF
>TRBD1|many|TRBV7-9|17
CASSLAPGQGARDTQYF
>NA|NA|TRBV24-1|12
CATSEQINEQFF
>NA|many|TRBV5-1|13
CASSWDSNQPQHF
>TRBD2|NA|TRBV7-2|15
CASSLASGSWYEQYF
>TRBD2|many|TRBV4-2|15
CASSVTSGIYNEQFF
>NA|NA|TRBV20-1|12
CSARGTVYERYF
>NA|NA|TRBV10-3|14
CAISEGGWYNEQFF
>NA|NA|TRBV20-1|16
CSARVGARAPDTEAFF
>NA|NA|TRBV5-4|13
CASSTGRTGELFF
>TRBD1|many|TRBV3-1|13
CASSHGTAIEQYF
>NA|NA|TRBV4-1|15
CASSQQQGDNSPLHF
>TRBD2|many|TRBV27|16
CASSLSGLAGIWEQFF
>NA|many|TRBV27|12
CASRQGNGELFF
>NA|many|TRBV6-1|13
CASSFGGGNIQYF
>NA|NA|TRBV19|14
CASSIATDQETQYF
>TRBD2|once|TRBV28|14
CASSRTSGRRTQYF
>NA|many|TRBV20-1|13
CSARASRVYGYTF
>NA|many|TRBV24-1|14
CATSDTRLTDTQYF
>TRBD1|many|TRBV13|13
CASSAGQTYGYTF
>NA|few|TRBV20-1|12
CSASGYQETQYF
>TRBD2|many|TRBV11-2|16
CASSFFSGSSYNEQFF
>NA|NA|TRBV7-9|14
CASSLVTVGARQFF
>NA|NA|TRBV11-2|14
CASSRSRGIETQYF
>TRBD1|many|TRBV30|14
CACSGTGTNEKLFF
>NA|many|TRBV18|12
CASPQSEYEQYF
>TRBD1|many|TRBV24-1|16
CATSETTGQGRGEQFF
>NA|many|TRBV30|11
CAWRGVVGQYF
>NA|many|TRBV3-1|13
CASSQMGGDTQYF
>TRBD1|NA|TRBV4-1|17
CASSQDGFRGQRNTIYF
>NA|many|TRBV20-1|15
CSARAGATNTDTQYF
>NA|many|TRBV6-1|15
CASSEAQGLIYEQYF